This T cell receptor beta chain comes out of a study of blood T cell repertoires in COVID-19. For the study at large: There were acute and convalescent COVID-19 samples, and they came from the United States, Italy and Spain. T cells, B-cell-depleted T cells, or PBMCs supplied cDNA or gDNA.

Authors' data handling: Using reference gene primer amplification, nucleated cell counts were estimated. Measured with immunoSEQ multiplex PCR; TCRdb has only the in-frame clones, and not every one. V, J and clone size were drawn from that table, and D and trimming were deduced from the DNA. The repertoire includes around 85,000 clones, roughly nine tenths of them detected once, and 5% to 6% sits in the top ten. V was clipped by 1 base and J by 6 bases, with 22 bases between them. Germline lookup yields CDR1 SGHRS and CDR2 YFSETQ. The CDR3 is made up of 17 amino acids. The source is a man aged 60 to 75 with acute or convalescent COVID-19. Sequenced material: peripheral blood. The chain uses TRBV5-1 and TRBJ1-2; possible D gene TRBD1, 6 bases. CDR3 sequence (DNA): TGCGCCAGCAGCTTGATCGGGGCAGGGGATAACAGGGATGGCTACACCTTC. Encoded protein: CASSLIGAGDNRDGYTF. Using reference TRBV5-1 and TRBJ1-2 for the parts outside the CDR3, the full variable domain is KAGVTQTPRYLIKTRGQQVTLSCSPISGHRSVSWYQQTPGQGLQFLFEYFSETQRNKGNFPGRFSGRQFSNSRSEMNVSTLELGDSALYLCASSLIGAGDNRDGYTFGSGTRLTVV.